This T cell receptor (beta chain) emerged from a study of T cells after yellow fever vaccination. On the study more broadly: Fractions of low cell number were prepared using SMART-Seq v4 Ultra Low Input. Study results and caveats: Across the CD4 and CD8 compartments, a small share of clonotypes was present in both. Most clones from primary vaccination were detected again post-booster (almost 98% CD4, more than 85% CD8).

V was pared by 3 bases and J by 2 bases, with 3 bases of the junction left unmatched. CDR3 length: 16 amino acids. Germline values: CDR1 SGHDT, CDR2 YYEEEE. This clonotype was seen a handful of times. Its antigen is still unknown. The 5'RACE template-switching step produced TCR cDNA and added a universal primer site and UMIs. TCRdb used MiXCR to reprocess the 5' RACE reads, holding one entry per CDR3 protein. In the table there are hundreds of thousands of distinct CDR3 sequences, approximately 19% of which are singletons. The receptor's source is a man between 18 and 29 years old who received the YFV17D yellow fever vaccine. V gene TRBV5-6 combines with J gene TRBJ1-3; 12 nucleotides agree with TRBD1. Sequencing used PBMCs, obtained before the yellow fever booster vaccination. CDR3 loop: CASSWGQGAAGNTIYF. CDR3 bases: TGTGCCAGCAGCTGGGGACAGGGGGCCGCTGGAAACACCATATATTTT.